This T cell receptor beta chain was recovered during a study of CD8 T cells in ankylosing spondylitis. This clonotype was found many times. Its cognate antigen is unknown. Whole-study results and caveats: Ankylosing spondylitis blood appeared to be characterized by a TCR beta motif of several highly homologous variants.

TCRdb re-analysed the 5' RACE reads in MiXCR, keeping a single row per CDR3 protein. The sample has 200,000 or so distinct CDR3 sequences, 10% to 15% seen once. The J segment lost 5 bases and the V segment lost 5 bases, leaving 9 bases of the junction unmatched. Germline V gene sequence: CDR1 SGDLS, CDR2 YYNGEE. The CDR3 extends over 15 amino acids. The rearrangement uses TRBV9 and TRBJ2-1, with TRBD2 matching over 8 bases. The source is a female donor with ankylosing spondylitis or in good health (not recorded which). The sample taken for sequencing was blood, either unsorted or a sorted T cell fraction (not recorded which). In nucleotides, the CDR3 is TGTGCCAGCAGGCTGGGACTAGAAGGAAACAATGAGCAGTTCTTC. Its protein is CASRLGLEGNNEQFF.